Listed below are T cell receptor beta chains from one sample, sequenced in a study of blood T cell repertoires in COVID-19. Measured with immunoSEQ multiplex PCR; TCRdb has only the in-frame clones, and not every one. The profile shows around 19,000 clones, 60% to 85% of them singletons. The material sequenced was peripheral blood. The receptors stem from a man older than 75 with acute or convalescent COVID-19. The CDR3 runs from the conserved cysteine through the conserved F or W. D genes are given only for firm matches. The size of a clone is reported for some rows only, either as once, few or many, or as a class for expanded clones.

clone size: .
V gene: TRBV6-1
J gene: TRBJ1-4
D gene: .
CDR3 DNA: TGTGCCAGCAGTTTGGGCGGGGTTAATGAAAAACTGTTTTTT
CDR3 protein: CASSLGGVNEKLFF

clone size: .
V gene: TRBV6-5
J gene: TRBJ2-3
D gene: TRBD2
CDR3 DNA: TGTGCCAGCAGTTCTCGACTAGCGGGAGTGACAGATACGCAGTATTTT
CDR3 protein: CASSSRLAGVTDTQYF

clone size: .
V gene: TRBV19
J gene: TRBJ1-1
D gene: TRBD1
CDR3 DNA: TGTGCCAGTACCTGGACAGGGAAGAACACTGAAGCTTTCTTT
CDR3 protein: CASTWTGKNTEAFF

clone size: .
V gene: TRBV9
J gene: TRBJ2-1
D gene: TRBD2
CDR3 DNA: TGTGCCAGCAGCCAACTGACTAGCGGAAATGAGCAGTTCTTC
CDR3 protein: CASSQLTSGNEQFF

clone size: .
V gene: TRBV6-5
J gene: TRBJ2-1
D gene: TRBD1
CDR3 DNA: TGTGCCAGCAAGGGGACAGGGGGCTTAAACAATGAGCAGTTCTTC
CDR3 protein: CASKGTGGLNNEQFF

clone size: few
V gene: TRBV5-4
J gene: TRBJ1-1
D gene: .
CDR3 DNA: TGTGCCAGCAGCTTGTGGCCCGGGACAAGGAACACTGAAGCTTTCTTT
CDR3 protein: CASSLWPGTRNTEAFF

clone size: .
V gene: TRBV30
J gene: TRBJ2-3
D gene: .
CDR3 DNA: TGTGCCTGGAATCCGGGACTGGTGGATACGCAGTATTTT
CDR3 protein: CAWNPGLVDTQYF

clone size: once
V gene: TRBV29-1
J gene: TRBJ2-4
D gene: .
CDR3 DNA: TGCAGCGTTGTCGAGAGTAAGAACATTCAGTACTTC
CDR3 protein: CSVVESKNIQYF

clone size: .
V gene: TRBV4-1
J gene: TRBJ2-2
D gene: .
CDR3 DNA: TGCGCCAGCAGCCAAGATCAATTCGGGGGGCCGAACACCGGGGAGCTGTTTTTT
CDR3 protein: CASSQDQFGGPNTGELFF

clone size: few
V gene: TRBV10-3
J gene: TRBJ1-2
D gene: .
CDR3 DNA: TGTGCCATCAGTGAGAGTGTCAGCCCGAGGGGCTACACCTTC
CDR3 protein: CAISESVSPRGYTF

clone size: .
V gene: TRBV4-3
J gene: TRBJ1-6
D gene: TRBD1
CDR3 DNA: TGCGCCAGCGCTAACTTAGGACAGGGCTATAATTCACCCCTCCACTTT
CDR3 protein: CASANLGQGYNSPLHF

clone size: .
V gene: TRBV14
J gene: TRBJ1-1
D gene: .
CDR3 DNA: TGTGCCAGCAGCCAAGCCGGGACACTGAACACTGAAGCTTTCTTT
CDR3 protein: CASSQAGTLNTEAFF

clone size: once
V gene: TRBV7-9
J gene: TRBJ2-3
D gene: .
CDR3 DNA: TGTGCCAGCAGCCAATCAGGGCTCACAGATACGCAGTATTTT
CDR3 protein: CASSQSGLTDTQYF

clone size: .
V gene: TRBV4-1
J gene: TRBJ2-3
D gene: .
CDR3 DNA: TGCGCCAGCAGCCCGGACTTATCGATAAACACAGATACGCAGTATTTT
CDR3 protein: CASSPDLSINTDTQYF

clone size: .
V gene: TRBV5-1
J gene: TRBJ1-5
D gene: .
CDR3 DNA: TGCGCCAGCAGCTTGGATGGCAGGGGTTCCAATCAGCCCCAGCATTTT
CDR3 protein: CASSLDGRGSNQPQHF

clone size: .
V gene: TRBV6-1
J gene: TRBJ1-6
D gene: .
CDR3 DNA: TGTGCCAGCAGTGAAGGGACTCCCAATTTTTCACCCCTCCACTTT
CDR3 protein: CASSEGTPNFSPLHF

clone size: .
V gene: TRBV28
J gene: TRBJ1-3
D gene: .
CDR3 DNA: TGTGCCAGCAATCCAGATAGGAGACGCTCTGGAAACACCATATATTTT
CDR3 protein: CASNPDRRRSGNTIYF

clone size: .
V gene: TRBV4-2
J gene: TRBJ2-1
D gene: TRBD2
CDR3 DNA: TGTGCCAGCAGCCCTCAGGGACTAGCGGGTATGAGCTCCTACAATGAGCAGTTCTTC
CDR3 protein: CASSPQGLAGMSSYNEQFF

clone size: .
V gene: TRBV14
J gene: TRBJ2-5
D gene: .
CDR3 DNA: TGTGCCAGCAGCCTAAGACTCATTAAAGGCGAGGAGACCCAGTACTTC
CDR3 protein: CASSLRLIKGEETQYF

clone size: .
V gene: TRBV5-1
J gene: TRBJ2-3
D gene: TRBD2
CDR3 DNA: TGCGCCAGCAGCTTGGATCCGCTAGCGGGCGACTACACAGATACGCAGTATTTT
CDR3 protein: CASSLDPLAGDYTDTQYF

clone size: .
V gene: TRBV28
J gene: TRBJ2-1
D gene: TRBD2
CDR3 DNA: TGTGCCAGCAGTCCAGCCACTAGCGCTCTTGAGCAGTTCTTC
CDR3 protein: CASSPATSALEQFF

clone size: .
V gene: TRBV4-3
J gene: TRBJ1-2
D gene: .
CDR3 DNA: TGCGCCAGCAGCCAAGATCTCAGGGTCTATGGCTACACCTTC
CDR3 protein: CASSQDLRVYGYTF

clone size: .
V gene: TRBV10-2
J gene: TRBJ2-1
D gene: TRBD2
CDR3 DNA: TGCGCCAGCAGTGAGCTAGCGGGAGGGAGCCGGCCAGGGTACAATGAGCAGTTCTTC
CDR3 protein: CASSELAGGSRPGYNEQFF

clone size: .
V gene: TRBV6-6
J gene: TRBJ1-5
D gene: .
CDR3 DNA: TGTGCCAGCATTTGGGAGCCCTATGGCAATCAGCCCCAGCATTTT
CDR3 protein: CASIWEPYGNQPQHF

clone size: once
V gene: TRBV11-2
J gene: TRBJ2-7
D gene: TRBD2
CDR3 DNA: TGTGCCAGCAGCTTAGGGCCCGGGACTAGCGGGAGTGAGCAGTACTTC
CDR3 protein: CASSLGPGTSGSEQYF

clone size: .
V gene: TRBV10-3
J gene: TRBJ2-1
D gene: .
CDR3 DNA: TGTGCCATGTCCGCCAGGGAGGTACCTGAGCAGTTCTTC
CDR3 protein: CAMSAREVPEQFF

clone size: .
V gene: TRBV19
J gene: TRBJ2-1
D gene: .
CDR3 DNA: TGTGCCAGTAGTATAGGAGGGGAGGATGAGCAGTTCTTC
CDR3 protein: CASSIGGEDEQFF

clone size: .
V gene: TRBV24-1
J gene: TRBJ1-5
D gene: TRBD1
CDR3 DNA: TGTGCCACCAGTGATGCCGGGACAGGGGATCAGCCCCAGCATTTT
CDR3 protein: CATSDAGTGDQPQHF

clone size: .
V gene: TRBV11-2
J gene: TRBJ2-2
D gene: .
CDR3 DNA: TGTGCCAGCAGCTTAGATCGGGGGAGAACCGAATGGAGCGGGGAGCTGTTTTTT
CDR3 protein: CASSLDRGRTEWSGELFF

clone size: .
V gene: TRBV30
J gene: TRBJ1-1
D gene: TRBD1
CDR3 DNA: TGTGCCTGGAGGAGTTCCGGGACAGGGGGTCTTGAAGCTTTCTTT
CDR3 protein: CAWRSSGTGGLEAFF

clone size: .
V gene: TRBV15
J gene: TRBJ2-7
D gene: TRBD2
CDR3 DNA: TGTGCCACCAGCAGGAAGACTAGCGGGAGTTCCTACGAGCAGTACTTC
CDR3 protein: CATSRKTSGSSYEQYF

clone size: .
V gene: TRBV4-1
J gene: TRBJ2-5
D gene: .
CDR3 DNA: TGCGCCAGCAGCCAAGGAGACAGAAGGACCCAGTACTTC
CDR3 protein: CASSQGDRRTQYF

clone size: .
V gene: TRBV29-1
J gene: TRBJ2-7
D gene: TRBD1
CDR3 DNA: TGCAGCGCCCTCGGGACAGTCACGGAATACGAGCAGTACTTC
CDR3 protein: CSALGTVTEYEQYF